Below, one T cell receptor (beta chain) is given with its context. This record belongs to a study of T-cell memory formation after mild COVID-19. Each CDR3 protein is one row after TCRdb ran MiXCR on the 5' RACE reads. The data show approximately 400,000 distinct CDR3 sequences, with approximately 24% seen just once and 7.5% to 10% held by the top ten. This CDR3 region has 12 residues. The germline V gene encodes CDR1 LNHDA and CDR2 SQIVND (reference sequence). V shed 6 bases and J shed 5 bases, with 10 bases lying between them. The sequence came from an adult woman who had mild COVID-19 (a few samples of this study predate the infection). Cell type and time point are not known. The chain is built from TRBV19 and TRBJ1-1; tentatively, D is TRBD1 (6 bases). The sequenced sample was PBMCs or a T cell subset sorted from them (not recorded which). The CDR3, as DNA: TGTGCCAGTAGACAGGGTCTAACTGAAGCTTTCTTT. Translating gives CASRQGLTEAFF.